These T cell receptor beta chains were read from a single sample in a study of T cell changes during pregnancy in multiple sclerosis. TCRdb keeps only in-frame clones here, not all; method: immunoSEQ multiplex PCR. The sample includes 49,000 or so clones, almost 95% of them seen just once. The sequences come from CD4+ T cells from peripheral blood mononuclear cells, collected in the second trimester of pregnancy. These receptors were collected from a female donor in good health, enrolled as a control in a pregnancy study. Each CDR3 is given with its conserved first and last residue. The D gene is left open where the match is weak. Some rows mark clone size as missing; the rest say once, few, many or name a class of expanded clone.

abundance	d_gene	j_gene	v_gene	CDR3aa	CDR3nt
.	.	TRBJ2-5	TRBV12-1	CASSFIDRGRETQYF	TGTGCCAGCAGCTTTATCGACAGGGGCAGAGAGACCCAGTACTTC
once	.	TRBJ1-3	TRBV7-2	CASSFSGDAAGNTIYF	TGTGCCAGCAGCTTTTCAGGGGATGCGGCTGGAAACACCATATATTTT
.	.	TRBJ1-3	TRBV5-1	CASNSGQSGNTIYF	TGCGCCAGCAACTCAGGACAGTCTGGAAACACCATATATTTT
.	.	TRBJ2-3	TRBV4-3	CASSSRDFTDTQYF	TGCGCCAGCAGCTCCCGGGACTTCACAGATACGCAGTATTTT
.	TRBD2	TRBJ2-7	TRBV10-3	CAAKTSQLNKTYEQYF	TGTGCCGCCAAGACTAGCCAACTAAACAAAACCTACGAGCAGTACTTC
.	.	TRBJ1-1	TRBV2	CASSEARGLNTEAFF	TGTGCCAGCAGTGAAGCGCGGGGCCTGAACACTGAAGCTTTCTTT
.	TRBD1	TRBJ1-2	TRBV27	CASSRGTGGWVNYGYTF	TGTGCCAGCAGTAGAGGGACAGGGGGCTGGGTTAACTATGGCTACACCTTC
.	.	TRBJ2-1	TRBV19	CASSVQRVTYNEQFF	TGTGCCAGTTCGGTCCAGCGGGTCACCTACAATGAGCAGTTCTTC
.	TRBD1	TRBJ1-5	TRBV29-1	CSVVWGQGPVGKNQPQHF	TGCAGCGTTGTTTGGGGACAGGGCCCCGTGGGGAAAAATCAGCCCCAGCATTTT
.	TRBD1	TRBJ1-2	TRBV27	CASTGQGRYGYTF	TGTGCCAGCACCGGACAGGGGCGCTATGGCTACACCTTC
.	TRBD1	TRBJ2-5	TRBV25-1	CASRRGQGVFETQYF	TGTGCCAGCAGGCGGGGACAGGGGGTTTTTGAGACCCAGTACTTC
.	TRBD1	TRBJ2-1	TRBV30	CAWAQGHEQFF	TGTGCCTGGGCACAGGGGCATGAGCAGTTCTTC
.	.	TRBJ1-2	TRBV19	CASRPGQLYGYTF	TGTGCCAGCAGACCAGGACAGCTCTATGGCTACACCTTC
.	TRBD1	TRBJ2-1	TRBV7-2	CASSLDPQGAGNNEQFF	TGTGCCAGCAGCTTGGACCCACAGGGGGCGGGGAACAATGAGCAGTTCTTC
.	.	TRBJ1-1	TRBV6-6	CASSQMNTEAFF	TGTGCCAGCAGCCAGATGAACACTGAAGCTTTCTTT
once	.	TRBJ2-2	TRBV6-5	CASRQSGTGELFF	TGTGCCAGCAGGCAAAGCGGCACCGGGGAGCTGTTTTTT
.	TRBD1	TRBJ1-2	TRBV30	CAWDPGQGYFGYTF	TGTGCCTGGGATCCGGGACAGGGATATTTTGGCTACACCTTC
.	TRBD1	TRBJ2-2	TRBV5-5	CASSLEAGQGIGELFF	TGTGCCAGCAGCTTGGAGGCGGGACAGGGTATCGGGGAGCTGTTTTTT
.	TRBD1	TRBJ1-1	TRBV4-1	CASSQPGQGGEAFF	TGCGCCAGCAGCCAACCTGGACAGGGAGGGGAAGCTTTCTTT
.	.	TRBJ1-2	TRBV7-9	CASKTSSGYDGYTF	TGTGCCAGCAAAACCTCCTCAGGGTATGACGGCTACACCTTC
.	TRBD1	TRBJ2-2	TRBV7-3	CASSLWGQGALAGELFF	TGTGCCAGCAGCTTATGGGGACAGGGGGCTTTGGCCGGGGAGCTGTTTTTT
.	.	TRBJ1-2	TRBV12-5	CASVPATTLYGYTF	TGTGCTAGTGTCCCGGCGACTACCCTCTATGGCTACACCTTC
.	.	TRBJ1-2	TRBV7-2	CASSFQGANYGYTF	TGTGCCAGCAGCTTTCAAGGAGCTAACTATGGCTACACCTTC
.	.	TRBJ1-1	TRBV5-4	CASSWTAGAEAFF	TGTGCCAGCAGCTGGACTGCCGGTGCTGAAGCTTTCTTT
.	.	TRBJ2-7	TRBV6-6	CASSYSSGSYEQYF	TGTGCCAGCAGTTACAGTAGTGGCTCCTACGAGCAGTACTTC
.	.	TRBJ1-2	TRBV5-1	CASSTEAANYGYTF	TGCGCCAGCAGCACGGAGGCAGCTAACTATGGCTACACCTTC
.	TRBD1	TRBJ2-1	TRBV7-2	CASSSRQGGNEQFF	TGTGCCAGCAGCTCCCGACAGGGTGGCAATGAGCAGTTCTTC
.	TRBD1	TRBJ1-1	TRBV6-5	CASSPDRGKYAFF	TGTGCCAGCAGTCCGGACAGGGGGAAGTATGCTTTCTTT
.	.	TRBJ2-3	TRBV19	CASSLLGQYTDTQYF	TGTGCCAGTAGTTTACTTGGGCAATATACTGATACGCAGTATTTT
.	TRBD1	TRBJ1-4	TRBV5-1	CASSLGQGATTNEKLFF	TGCGCCAGCAGCCTGGGACAGGGGGCCACAACTAATGAAAAACTGTTTTTT
.	.	TRBJ2-7	TRBV7-2	CASSLLRDPGYEQYF	TGTGCCAGCAGCTTACTCAGGGATCCGGGCTACGAGCAGTACTTC
.	.	TRBJ1-1	TRBV29-1	CSVQLGGNTEAFF	TGCAGCGTTCAACTGGGGGGGAACACTGAAGCTTTCTTT
.	TRBD2	TRBJ2-2	TRBV4-1	CASSQLGLAGGYSKNTGELFF	TGCGCCAGCAGCCAACTAGGACTAGCGGGGGGCTATTCGAAGAACACCGGGGAGCTGTTTTTT
.	.	TRBJ1-1	TRBV7-8	CASSSIQQGNTEAFF	TGTGCCAGCAGCTCAATACAACAGGGGAACACTGAAGCTTTCTTT
.	.	TRBJ1-2	TRBV15	CATSRELATGYGYTF	TGTGCCACCAGCAGAGAACTCGCGACAGGCTATGGCTACACCTTC
.	TRBD2	TRBJ2-1	TRBV7-3	CATKRGGGGNEQFF	TGTGCCACCAAACGGGGGGGAGGCGGGAATGAGCAGTTCTTC
.	TRBD1	TRBJ1-5	TRBV4-1	CASSQGFRGALGQPQHF	TGCGCCAGCAGCCAGGGATTCAGGGGGGCCTTGGGTCAGCCCCAGCATTTT
.	.	TRBJ1-2	TRBV6-5	CASSPRQFYGYTF	TGTGCCAGCAGTCCTCGACAGTTCTATGGCTACACCTTC
.	.	TRBJ1-4	TRBV19	CASSTGTPTNEKLFF	TGTGCCAGTAGTACCGGGACACCAACTAATGAAAAACTGTTTTTT
.	TRBD1	TRBJ1-1	TRBV30	CACGQENTEAFF	TGTGCCTGTGGACAGGAAAACACTGAAGCTTTCTTT
.	TRBD1	TRBJ2-1	TRBV4-2	CASSQDGTGSLNEQFF	TGTGCCAGCAGCCAGGATGGGACAGGGTCCTTAAATGAGCAGTTCTTC
.	TRBD1	TRBJ1-3	TRBV19	CASRTGTGRRIGTGNTIYF	TGTGCCAGTAGAACCGGGACAGGGCGCCGGATAGGAACGGGAAACACCATATATTTT
.	TRBD2	TRBJ2-2	TRBV7-2	CASRKSGGVAGELFF	TGTGCCAGCCGAAAGAGCGGGGGGGTCGCCGGGGAGCTGTTTTTT
.	.	TRBJ2-3	TRBV9	CASSVVSGQTTDTQYF	TGTGCCAGCAGCGTAGTTTCAGGTCAAACCACAGATACGCAGTATTTT
.	TRBD1	TRBJ2-7	TRBV7-6	CASSLQGTGQGPYEQYF	TGTGCCAGCAGCTTACAAGGGACGGGACAGGGGCCCTACGAGCAGTACTTC
.	.	TRBJ1-6	TRBV2	CASNPGSYNSPLHF	TGTGCCAGTAACCCCGGGTCCTATAATTCACCCCTCCACTTT
.	.	TRBJ1-2	TRBV5-1	CASSLTTPDINYGYTF	TGCGCCAGCAGCTTGACTACACCGGATATTAACTATGGCTACACCTTC
.	TRBD1	TRBJ2-7	TRBV4-2	CASSPTYRGDLYEQYF	TGTGCCAGCAGCCCAACCTACAGGGGGGACCTGTACGAGCAGTACTTC
.	TRBD1	TRBJ1-2	TRBV4-2	CASSQGGTDPSSYGYTF	TGTGCCAGCAGCCAAGGGGGGACAGACCCCTCTAGCTATGGCTACACCTTC
.	TRBD1	TRBJ1-5	TRBV6-5	CASSSTGTGAQPQHF	TGTGCCAGCAGTTCTACCGGGACAGGGGCTCAGCCCCAGCATTTT
.	TRBD1	TRBJ1-1	TRBV7-8	CASSFSTGQGEAFF	TGTGCCAGCAGCTTCTCAACGGGACAGGGTGAAGCTTTCTTT
.	.	TRBJ2-3	TRBV6-5	CASVSPGTDTQYF	TGTGCCAGCGTTAGTCCCGGCACAGATACGCAGTATTTT
.	TRBD2	TRBJ2-5	TRBV5-1	CASSLKLAEETQYF	TGCGCCAGCAGCTTGAAACTAGCGGAAGAGACCCAGTACTTC
.	TRBD1	TRBJ1-2	TRBV6-5	CASSQSRDRVGGYTF	TGTGCCAGCAGTCAGTCCCGGGACAGGGTTGGCGGCTACACCTTC